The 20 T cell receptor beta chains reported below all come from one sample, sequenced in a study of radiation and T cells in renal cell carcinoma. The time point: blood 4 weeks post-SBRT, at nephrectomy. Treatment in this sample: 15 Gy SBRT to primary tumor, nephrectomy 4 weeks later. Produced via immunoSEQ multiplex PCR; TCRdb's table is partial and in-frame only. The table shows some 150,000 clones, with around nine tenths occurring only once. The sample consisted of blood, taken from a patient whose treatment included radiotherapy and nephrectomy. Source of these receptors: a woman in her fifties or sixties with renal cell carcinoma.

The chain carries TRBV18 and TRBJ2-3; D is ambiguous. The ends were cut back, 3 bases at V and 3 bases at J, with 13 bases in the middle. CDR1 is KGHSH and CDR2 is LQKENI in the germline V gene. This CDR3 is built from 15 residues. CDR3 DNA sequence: TGTGCCAGCTCACCTGAGGCAGGTAGTACAGATACGCAGTATTTT. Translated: CASSPEAGSTDTQYF. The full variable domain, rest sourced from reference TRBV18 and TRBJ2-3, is NAGVMQNPRHLVRRRGQEARLRCSPMKGHSHVYWYRQLPEEGLKFMVYLQKENIIDESGMPKERFSAEFPKEGPSILRIQQVVRGDSAAYFCASSPEAGSTDTQYFGPGTRLTVL.

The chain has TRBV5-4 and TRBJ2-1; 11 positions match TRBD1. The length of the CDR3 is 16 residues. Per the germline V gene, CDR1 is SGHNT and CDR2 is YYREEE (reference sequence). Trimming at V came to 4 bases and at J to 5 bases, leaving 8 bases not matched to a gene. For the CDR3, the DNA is TGTGCCAGCAGCCCGGGCGGGACAGGGGGTCACAATGAGCAGTTCTTC. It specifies CASSPGGTGGHNEQFF. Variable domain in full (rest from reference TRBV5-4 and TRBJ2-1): ETGVTQSPTHLIKTRGQQVTLRCSSQSGHNTVSWYQQALGQGPQFIFQYYREEENGRGNFPPRFSGLQFPNYSSELNVNALELDDSALYLCASSPGGTGGHNEQFFGPGTRLTVL.

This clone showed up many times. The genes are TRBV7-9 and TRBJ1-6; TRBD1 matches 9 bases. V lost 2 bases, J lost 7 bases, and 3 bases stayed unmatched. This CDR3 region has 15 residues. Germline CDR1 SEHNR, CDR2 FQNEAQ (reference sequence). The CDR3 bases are TGTGCCAGCAGCTTACCGGGACAGGGCAATTCACCCCTCCACTTT. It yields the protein CASSLPGQGNSPLHF.

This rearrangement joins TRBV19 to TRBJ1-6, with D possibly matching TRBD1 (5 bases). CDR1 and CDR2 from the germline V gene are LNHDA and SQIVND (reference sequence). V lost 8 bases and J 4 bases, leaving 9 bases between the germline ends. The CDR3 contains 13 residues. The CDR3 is CASLAGYNSPLHF. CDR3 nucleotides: TGTGCCAGTCTCGCAGGGTATAATTCACCCCTCCACTTT.

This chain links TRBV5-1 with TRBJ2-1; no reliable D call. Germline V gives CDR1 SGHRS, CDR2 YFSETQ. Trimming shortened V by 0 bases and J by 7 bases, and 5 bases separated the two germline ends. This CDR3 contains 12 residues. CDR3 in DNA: TGCGCCAGCAGCTTGGGTCGGAATGAGCAGTTCTTC. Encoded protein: CASSLGRNEQFF.

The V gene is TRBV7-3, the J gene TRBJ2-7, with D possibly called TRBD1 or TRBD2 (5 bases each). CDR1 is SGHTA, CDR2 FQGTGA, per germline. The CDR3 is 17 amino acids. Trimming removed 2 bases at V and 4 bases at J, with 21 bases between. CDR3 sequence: CASSLSWGFGQQYEQYF. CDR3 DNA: TGTGCCAGCAGCTTATCGTGGGGGTTCGGTCAACAATACGAGCAGTACTTC.

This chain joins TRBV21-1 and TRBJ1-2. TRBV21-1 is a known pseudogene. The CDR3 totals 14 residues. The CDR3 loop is CASSDGFPNYGYTF. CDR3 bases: TGTGCCAGCAGCGACGGATTCCCTAACTATGGCTACACCTTC.

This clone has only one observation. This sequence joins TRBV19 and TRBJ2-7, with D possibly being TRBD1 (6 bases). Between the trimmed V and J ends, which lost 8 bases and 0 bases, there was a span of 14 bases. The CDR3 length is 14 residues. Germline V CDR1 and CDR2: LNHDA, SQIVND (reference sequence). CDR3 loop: CASARQASSYEQYF. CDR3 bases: TGTGCCAGTGCCCGACAGGCGTCCTCCTACGAGCAGTACTTC.

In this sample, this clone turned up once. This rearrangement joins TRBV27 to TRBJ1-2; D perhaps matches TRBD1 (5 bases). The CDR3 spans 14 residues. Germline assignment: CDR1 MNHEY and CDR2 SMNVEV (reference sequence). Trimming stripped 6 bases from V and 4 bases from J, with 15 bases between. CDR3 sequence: CASRPGGRIYGYTF. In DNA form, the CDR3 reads TGTGCCAGCAGGCCGGGGGGGAGGATCTATGGCTACACCTTC.

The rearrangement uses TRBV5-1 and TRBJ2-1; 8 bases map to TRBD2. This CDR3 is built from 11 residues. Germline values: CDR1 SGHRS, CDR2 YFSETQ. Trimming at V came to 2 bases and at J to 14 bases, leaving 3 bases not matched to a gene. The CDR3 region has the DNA TGCGCCAGCAGCTTAGGACTAGCTAAGTTCTTC. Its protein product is CASSLGLAKFF.

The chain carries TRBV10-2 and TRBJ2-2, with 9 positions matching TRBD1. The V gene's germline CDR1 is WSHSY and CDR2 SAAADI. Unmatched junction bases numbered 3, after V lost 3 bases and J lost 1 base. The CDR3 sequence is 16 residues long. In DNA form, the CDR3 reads TGCGCCAGCAGTGATTTGGGACAGGGGAACACCGGGGAGCTGTTTTTT. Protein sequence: CASSDLGQGNTGELFF.

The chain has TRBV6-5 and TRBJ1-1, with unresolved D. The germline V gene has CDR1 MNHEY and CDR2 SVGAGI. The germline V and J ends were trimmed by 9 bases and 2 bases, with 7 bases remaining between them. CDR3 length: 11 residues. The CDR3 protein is CASSVNTEAFF. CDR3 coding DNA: TGTGCCAGTAGCGTAAACACTGAAGCTTTCTTT.

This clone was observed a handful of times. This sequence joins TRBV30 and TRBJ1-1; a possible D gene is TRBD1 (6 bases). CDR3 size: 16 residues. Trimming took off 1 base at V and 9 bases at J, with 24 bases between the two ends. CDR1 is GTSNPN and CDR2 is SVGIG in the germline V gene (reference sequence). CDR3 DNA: TGTGCCTGGAGTGAGAGAACAGGGTTCTTGGGTACCCAAGCTTTCTTT. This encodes CAWSERTGFLGTQAFF.

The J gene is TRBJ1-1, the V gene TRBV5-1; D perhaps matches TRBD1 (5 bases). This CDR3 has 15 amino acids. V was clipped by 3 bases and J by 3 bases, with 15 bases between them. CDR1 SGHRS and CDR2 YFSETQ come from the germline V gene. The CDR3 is CASSSRGLGDTEAFF. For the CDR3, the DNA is TGCGCCAGCAGCTCCCGCGGGCTAGGGGACACTGAAGCTTTCTTT.

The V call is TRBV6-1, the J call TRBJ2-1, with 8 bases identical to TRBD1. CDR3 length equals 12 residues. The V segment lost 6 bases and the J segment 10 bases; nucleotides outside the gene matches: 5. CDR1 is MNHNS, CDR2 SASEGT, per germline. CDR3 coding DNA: TGTGCCAGCAGCCAGGGGGCTGGGGAGCAGTTCTTC. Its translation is CASSQGAGEQFF.

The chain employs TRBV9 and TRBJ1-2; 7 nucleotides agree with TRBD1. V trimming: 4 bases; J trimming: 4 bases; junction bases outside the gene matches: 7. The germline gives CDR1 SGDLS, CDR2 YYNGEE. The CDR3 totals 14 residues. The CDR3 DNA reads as TGTGCCAGCAGCCCCCGACAGGGACTCTATGGCTACACCTTC. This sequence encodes CASSPRQGLYGYTF.

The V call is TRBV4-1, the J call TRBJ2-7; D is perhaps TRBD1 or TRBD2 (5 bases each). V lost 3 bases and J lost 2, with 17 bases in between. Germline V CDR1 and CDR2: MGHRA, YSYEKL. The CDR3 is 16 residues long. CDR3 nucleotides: TGCGCCAGCAGCCAGACTCGGACGGGACGAGCCTACGAGCAGTACTTC. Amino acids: CASSQTRTGRAYEQYF.

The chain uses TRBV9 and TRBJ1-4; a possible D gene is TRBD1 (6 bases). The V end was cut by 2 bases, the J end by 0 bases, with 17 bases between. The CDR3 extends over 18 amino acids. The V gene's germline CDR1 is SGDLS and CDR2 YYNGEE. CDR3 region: CASSVVGQPWATNEKLFF. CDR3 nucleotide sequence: TGTGCCAGCAGCGTTGTCGGACAGCCCTGGGCAACTAATGAAAAACTGTTTTTT.

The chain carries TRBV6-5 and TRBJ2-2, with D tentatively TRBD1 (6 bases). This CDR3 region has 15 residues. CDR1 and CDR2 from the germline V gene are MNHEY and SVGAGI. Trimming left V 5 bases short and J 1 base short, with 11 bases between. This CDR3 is CASSRDTWNTGELFF. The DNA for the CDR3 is TGTGCCAGCAGTCGGGACACCTGGAACACCGGGGAGCTGTTTTTT.

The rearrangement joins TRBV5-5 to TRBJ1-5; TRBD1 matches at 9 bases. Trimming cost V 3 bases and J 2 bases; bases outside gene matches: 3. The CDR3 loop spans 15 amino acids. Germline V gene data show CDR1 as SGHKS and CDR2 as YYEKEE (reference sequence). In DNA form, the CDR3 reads TGTGCCAGCAGCTGGGGACAGGGCGGCAATCAGCCCCAGCATTTT. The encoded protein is CASSWGQGGNQPQHF.